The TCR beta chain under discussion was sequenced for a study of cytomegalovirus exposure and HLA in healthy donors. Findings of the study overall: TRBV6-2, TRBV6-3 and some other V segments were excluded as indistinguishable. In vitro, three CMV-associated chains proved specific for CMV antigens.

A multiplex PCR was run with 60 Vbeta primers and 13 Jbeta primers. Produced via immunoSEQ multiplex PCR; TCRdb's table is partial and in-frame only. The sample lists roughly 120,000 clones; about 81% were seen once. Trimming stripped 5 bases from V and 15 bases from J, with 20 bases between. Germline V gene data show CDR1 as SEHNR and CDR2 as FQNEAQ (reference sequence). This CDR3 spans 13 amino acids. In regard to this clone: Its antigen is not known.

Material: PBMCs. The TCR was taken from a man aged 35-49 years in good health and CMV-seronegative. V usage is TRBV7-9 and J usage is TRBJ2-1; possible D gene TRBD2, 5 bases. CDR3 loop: CASSPDAGQRRFF. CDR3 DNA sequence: TGTGCCAGCAGCCCCGACGCGGGTCAAAGGCGGTTCTTC.